The present T cell receptor (beta chain) was sequenced within a study of blood T cell repertoires in COVID-19. Study-level background: T cells, B-cell-depleted T cells, or PBMCs supplied cDNA or gDNA.

Trimming cost V 0 bases and J 3 bases; bases outside gene matches: 2. CDR3 length: 15 amino acids. CDR1 and CDR2 from the germline V gene are SGHAT and FQNNGV. Source study methods: From reference gene primer amplification, estimates of nucleated cell counts were derived. Sequencing used immunoSEQ multiplex PCR; TCRdb keeps in-frame clones, though not all of them. V and J calls and clone size follow that table, whereas D and trimming were derived from the DNA. The table includes 200,000 to 250,000 clones, around 81% detected once. Participants were aged roughly 18 to 90 years, lived in around 22 US areas, and enrolled virtually. Researchers sorted participants into cohorts using their self-reported clinical history.

The sequenced sample consisted of PBMCs or T cells enriched from blood (not recorded which). This clonotype originated in a man aged 25 to 45 with acute COVID-19. The chain uses TRBV11-2 and TRBJ2-1; 7 bases fit TRBD2. The CDR3 spells CASSLEGGIYNEQFF. DNA for the CDR3: TGTGCCAGCAGCTTAGAGGGGGGGATCTACAATGAGCAGTTCTTC.